This T cell receptor (beta chain) was sequenced for a study of blood T cell repertoires in COVID-19. Assay used: immunoSEQ multiplex PCR; TCRdb lists only in-frame clones, some missing. Of roughly 100,000 clones listed, over 75% were seen once; the top ten hold about a sixth. Germline V gene sequence: CDR1 MNHEY, CDR2 SVGAGI. The CDR3 consists of 13 residues. Between the trimmed V and J ends, which lost 6 bases and 2 bases, there was a span of 11 bases. The sequenced material came from peripheral blood. This rearrangement joins TRBV6-5 to TRBJ2-7; D unresolved. This clonotype was sampled from a human donor in a cohort sampled during active COVID-19. The CDR3 loop is CASSPTTPYEQYF. CDR3 sequence (DNA): TGTGCCAGCAGCCCCACGACACCCTACGAGCAGTACTTC.